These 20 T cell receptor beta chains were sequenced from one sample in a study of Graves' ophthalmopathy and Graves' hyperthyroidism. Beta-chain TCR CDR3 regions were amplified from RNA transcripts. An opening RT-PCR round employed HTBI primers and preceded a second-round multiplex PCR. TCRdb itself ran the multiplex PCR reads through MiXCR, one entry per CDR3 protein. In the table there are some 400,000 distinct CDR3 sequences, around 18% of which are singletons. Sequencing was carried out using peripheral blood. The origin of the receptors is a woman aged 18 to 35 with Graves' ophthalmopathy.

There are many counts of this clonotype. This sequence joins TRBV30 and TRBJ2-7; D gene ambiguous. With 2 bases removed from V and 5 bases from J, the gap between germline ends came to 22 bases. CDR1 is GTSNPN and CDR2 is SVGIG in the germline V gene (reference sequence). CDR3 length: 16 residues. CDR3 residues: CAWSSLPILGSDEQYF. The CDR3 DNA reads TGTGCCTGGAGTTCCTTACCCATCCTAGGGTCGGACGAGCAGTACTTC.

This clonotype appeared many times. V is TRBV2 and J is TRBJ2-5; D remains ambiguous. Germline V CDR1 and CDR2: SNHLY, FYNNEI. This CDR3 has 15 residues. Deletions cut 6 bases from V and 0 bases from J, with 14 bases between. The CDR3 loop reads CASRGRADYQETQYF. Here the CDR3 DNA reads TGTGCCAGCAGGGGCCGGGCAGATTACCAAGAGACCCAGTACTTC.

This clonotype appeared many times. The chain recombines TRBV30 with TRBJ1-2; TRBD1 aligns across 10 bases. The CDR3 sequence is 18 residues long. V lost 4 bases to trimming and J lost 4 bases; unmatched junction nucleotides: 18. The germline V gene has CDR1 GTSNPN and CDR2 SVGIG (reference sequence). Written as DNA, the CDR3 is TGTGCCTGGACCCCACTCTTAGGAGGGGACAGGGGATTCTATGGCTACACCTTC. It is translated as CAWTPLLGGDRGFYGYTF.

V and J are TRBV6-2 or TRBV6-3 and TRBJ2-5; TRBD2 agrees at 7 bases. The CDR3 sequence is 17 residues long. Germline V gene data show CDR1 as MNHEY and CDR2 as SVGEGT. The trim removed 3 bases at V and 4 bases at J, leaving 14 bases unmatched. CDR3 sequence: CASSYSSSGLPRETQYF. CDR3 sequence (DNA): TGTGCCAGCAGTTATAGCTCTAGCGGCCTTCCCCGAGAGACCCAGTACTTC.

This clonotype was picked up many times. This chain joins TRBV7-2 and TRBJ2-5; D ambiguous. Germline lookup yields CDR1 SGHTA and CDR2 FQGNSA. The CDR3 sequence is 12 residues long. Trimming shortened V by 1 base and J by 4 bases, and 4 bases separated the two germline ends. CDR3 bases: TGTGCCAGCAGCTTAGTATCAGAGACCCAGTACTTC. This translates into CASSLVSETQYF.

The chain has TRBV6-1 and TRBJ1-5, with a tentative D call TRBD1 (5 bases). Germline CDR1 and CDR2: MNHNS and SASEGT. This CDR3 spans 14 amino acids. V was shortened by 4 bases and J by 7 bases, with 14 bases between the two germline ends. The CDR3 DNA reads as TGTGCCAGCAGTGGATCAGGGTCTGGGCAGCCCCAGCATTTT. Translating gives CASSGSGSGQPQHF.

CDR3 DNA sequence: TGTGCCAGCTCACCACCACGGGATTACAGCGGGCAAGAGACCCAGTACTTC. This gives the protein CASSPPRDYSGQETQYF. The chain combines TRBV18 with TRBJ2-5; D is perhaps TRBD2 (6 bases). The CDR3 consists of 17 residues. Germline-derived CDR1 and CDR2 are KGHSH and LQKENI. With 0 bases removed from V and 2 bases from J, the gap between germline ends came to 16 bases.

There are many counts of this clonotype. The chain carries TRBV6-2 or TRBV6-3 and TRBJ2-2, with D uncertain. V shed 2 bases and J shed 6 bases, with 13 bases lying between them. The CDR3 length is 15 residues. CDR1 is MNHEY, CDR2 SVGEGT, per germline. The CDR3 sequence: CASSYPDSYAGELFF. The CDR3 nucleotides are TGTGCCAGCAGTTACCCAGACTCATACGCCGGGGAGCTGTTTTTT.

CDR3 nucleotide sequence: TGTGCCAGTAGTATAGACAGGCAGACTGAAGCTTTCTTT. Translated: CASSIDRQTEAFF. The genes are TRBV19 and TRBJ1-1; D is ambiguous. The CDR3 covers 13 residues. Trimming removed 0 bases at V and 5 bases at J, with 7 bases between. The germline CDR1 and CDR2 sequences are LNHDA and SQIVND (reference sequence).

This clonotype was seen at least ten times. The CDR3 protein is CASSQDFGRVDTQYF. For the CDR3, the DNA is TGCGCCAGCAGCCAAGACTTCGGGAGGGTGGATACGCAGTATTTT. This sequence joins TRBV4-3 and TRBJ2-3, with TRBD2 matching 8 bases. The CDR3 has 15 residues. From germline, CDR1 is LGHNA and CDR2 YSLEER. The junction had 5 bases not matched to a gene; V was cut back by 0 bases and J by 6 bases.

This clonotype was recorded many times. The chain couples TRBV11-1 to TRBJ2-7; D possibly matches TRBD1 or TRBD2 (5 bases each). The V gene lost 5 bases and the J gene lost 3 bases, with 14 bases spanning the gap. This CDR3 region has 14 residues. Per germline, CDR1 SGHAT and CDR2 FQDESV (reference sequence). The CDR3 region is CASSRDPAGYEQYF. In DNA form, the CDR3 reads TGTGCCAGCAGCCGGGACCCGGCGGGCTACGAGCAGTACTTC.

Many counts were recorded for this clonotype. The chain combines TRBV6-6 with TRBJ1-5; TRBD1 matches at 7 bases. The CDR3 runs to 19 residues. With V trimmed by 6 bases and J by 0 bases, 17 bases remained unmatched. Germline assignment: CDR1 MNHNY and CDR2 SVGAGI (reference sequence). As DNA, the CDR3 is TGTGCCAGCAGGATTCAGACAGGGCATATTGGATTTAGCAATCAGCCCCAGCATTTT. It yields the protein CASRIQTGHIGFSNQPQHF.

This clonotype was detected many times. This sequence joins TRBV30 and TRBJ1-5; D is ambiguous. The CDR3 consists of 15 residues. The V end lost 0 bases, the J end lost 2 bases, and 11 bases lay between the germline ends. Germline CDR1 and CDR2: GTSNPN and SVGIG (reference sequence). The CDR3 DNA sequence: TGTGCCTGGAGTGTAAGAGTTCGAGGCAATCAGCCCCAGCATTTT. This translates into CAWSVRVRGNQPQHF.

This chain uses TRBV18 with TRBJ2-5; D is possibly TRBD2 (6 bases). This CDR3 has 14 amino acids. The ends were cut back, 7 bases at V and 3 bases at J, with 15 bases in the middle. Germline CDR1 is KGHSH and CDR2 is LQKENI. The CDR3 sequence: CASLPGTGKETQYF. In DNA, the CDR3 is TGTGCCAGCTTGCCCGGGACTGGTAAAGAGACCCAGTACTTC.

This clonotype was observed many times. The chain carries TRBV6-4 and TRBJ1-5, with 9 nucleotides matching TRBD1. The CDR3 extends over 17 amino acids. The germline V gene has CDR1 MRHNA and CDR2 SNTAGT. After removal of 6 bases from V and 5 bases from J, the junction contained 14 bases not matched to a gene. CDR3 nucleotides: TGTGCCAGCAGGCCTACAAACAGGGGGCGGTCAGATCAGCCCCAGCATTTT. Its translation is CASRPTNRGRSDQPQHF.

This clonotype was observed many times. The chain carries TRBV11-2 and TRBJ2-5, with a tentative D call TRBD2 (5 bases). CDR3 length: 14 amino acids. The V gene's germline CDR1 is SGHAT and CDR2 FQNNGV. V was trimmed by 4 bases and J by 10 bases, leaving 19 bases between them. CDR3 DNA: TGTGCCAGCAGCTCATTGCGGCGGAGCGGCATCCAGTACTTC. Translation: CASSSLRRSGIQYF.

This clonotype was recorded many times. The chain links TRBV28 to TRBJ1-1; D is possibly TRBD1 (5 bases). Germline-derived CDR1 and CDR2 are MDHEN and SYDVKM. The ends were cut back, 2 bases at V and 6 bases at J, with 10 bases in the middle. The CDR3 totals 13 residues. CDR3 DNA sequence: TGTGCCAGCAGTTTAGCGGGACCGGCTGAAGCTTTCTTT. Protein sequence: CASSLAGPAEAFF.

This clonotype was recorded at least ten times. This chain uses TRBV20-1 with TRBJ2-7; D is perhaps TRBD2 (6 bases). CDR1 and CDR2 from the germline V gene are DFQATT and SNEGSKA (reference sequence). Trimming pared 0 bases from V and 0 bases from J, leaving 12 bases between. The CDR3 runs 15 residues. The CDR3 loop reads CSARDGEVLSYEQYF. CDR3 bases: TGCAGTGCTAGAGATGGGGAGGTCCTCTCCTACGAGCAGTACTTC.

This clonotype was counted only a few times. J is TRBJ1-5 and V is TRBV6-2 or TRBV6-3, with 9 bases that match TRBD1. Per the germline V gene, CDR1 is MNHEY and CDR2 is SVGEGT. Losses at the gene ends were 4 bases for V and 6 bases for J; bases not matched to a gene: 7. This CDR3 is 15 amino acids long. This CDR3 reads CASSSGQGRGQPQHF. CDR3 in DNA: TGTGCCAGCAGTTCGGGACAGGGAAGAGGTCAGCCCCAGCATTTT.

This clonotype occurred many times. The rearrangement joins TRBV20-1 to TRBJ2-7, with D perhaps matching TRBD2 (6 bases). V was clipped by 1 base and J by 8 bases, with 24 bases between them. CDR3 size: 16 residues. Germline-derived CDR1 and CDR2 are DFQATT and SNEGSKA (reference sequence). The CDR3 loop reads CSARGSSGTLATKQYF. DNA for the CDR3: TGCAGTGCTAGAGGGTCCTCCGGGACTCTAGCCACTAAGCAGTACTTC.